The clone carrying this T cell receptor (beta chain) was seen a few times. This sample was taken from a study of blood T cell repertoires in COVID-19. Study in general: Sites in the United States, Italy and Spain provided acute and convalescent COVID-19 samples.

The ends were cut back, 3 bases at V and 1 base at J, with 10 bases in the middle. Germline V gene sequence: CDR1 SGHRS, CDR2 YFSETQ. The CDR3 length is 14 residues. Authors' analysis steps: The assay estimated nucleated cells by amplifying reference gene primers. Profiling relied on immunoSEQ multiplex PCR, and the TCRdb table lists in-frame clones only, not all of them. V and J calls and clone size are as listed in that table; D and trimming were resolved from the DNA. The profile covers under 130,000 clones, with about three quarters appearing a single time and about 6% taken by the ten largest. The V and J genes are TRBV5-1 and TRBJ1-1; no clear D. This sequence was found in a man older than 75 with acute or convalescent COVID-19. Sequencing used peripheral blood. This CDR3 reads CASSSGIANTEAFF. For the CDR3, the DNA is TGCGCCAGCAGCTCGGGTATAGCGAACACTGAAGCTTTCTTT.